These T cell receptor beta chains were read from a single sample in a study of shared clonotypes between healthy human individuals. Sequencing was performed with immunoSEQ multiplex PCR; in TCRdb, only in-frame clones are kept and a portion is missing. The sample records about 730,000 clones, 72% being singletons. Source material: memory CD4+ T cells sorted from blood. These receptor sequences come from a woman aged 25-40 years in good health. CDR3s include the opening cysteine and the closing phenylalanine or tryptophan. A D gene is named only where the DNA matches it firmly. Clone size is given for some rows only: seen once, a few or many times, or a class if the clone is expanded.

CDR3 protein	CDR3 DNA	clone size	V gene	J gene	D gene
CATSRLIITTNEKLFF	TGTGCCACCAGCAGGTTGATAATTACAACTAATGAAAAACTGTTTTTT	.	TRBV15	TRBJ1-4	.
CASMETGGLDEQYF	TGTGCCAGTATGGAGACAGGGGGCCTCGACGAGCAGTACTTC	few	TRBV19	TRBJ2-7	TRBD1
CASSKARRGITGELFF	TGTGCCAGCAGCAAAGCCCGCAGGGGCATCACCGGGGAGCTGTTTTTT	.	TRBV21-1	TRBJ2-2	.
CASSELQGGILNVLTF	TGTGCCAGCAGTGAACTGCAGGGAGGGATCCTCAACGTCCTGACTTTC	.	TRBV6-1	TRBJ2-6	TRBD2
CASSQGQGINNEQFF	TGCGCCAGCAGCCAGGGACAGGGTATCAACAATGAGCAGTTCTTC	.	TRBV4-1	TRBJ2-1	TRBD1
CASSFRDGDNEKLFF	TGCGCCAGCAGCTTTAGGGACGGCGATAATGAAAAACTGTTTTTT	.	TRBV5-1	TRBJ1-4	.
CASSLGQGAVMEQFF	TGTGCCAGCAGTCTCGGACAGGGGGCGGTAATGGAGCAGTTCTTC	.	TRBV2	TRBJ2-1	TRBD1
CASSPLAGSGDTQYF	TGTGCCAGCAGCCCGTTGGCGGGTTCGGGAGATACGCAGTATTTT	few	TRBV9	TRBJ2-3	.
CASSTSDRGWGYTF	TGTGCCAGCAGCACCTCCGACAGGGGCTGGGGCTACACCTTC	few	TRBV5-4	TRBJ1-2	TRBD1
CASSISLGNTEAFF	TGTGCCAGTAGTATCTCGTTGGGGAACACTGAAGCTTTCTTT	.	TRBV19	TRBJ1-1	.
CASSESPNYNEQFF	TGTGCCAGCAGTGAAAGTCCCAATTACAATGAGCAGTTCTTC	.	TRBV2	TRBJ2-1	.
CASSTTLRRVPSSYEQYF	TGTGCCAGCAGCACGACCTTACGGAGGGTCCCATCTAGTTACGAGCAGTACTTC	.	TRBV21-1	TRBJ2-7	.
CASSLHKQYF	TGTGCCAGCAGTCTACATAAGCAGTACTTC	few	TRBV27	TRBJ2-7	.
CASSAQSSYNEQFF	TGCGCCAGCAGTGCACAAAGCTCCTACAATGAGCAGTTCTTC	.	TRBV5-1	TRBJ2-1	.
CASRLADSYEQYF	TGTGCCTCCCGGCTAGCGGACTCCTACGAGCAGTACTTC	few	TRBV27	TRBJ2-7	TRBD2
CASSGTSGYSYEQYF	TGTGCCAGCAGTGGGACTAGCGGATATTCCTACGAGCAGTACTTC	.	TRBV25-1	TRBJ2-7	TRBD2
CASSLSFQDGYTF	TGTGCCAGCAGTTTATCTTTCCAGGATGGCTACACCTTC	once	TRBV27	TRBJ1-2	.
CASSRGTGGYGYTF	TGTGCCAGCAGCCGCGGGACAGGGGGCTATGGCTACACCTTC	.	TRBV2	TRBJ1-2	TRBD1
CASSSTSGGNNEQFF	TGTGCCAGCAGCTCCACTAGCGGGGGAAACAATGAGCAGTTCTTC	.	TRBV7-9	TRBJ2-1	TRBD2
CAISQGQGRLSEQYF	TGTGCCATCAGCCAAGGACAGGGTCGTCTCTCCGAGCAGTACTTC	.	TRBV10-3	TRBJ2-7	TRBD1
CASSPREGGGIHEQYF	TGCGCCAGCAGCCCTCGGGAGGGCGGAGGGATTCACGAGCAGTACTTC	.	TRBV4-1	TRBJ2-7	TRBD2
CASSMREGGELFF	TGTGCCAGTAGTATGAGAGAGGGCGGGGAGCTGTTTTTT	.	TRBV19	TRBJ2-2	.
CASSTFSGGGGQYF	TGTGCCAGCAGCACCTTTTCGGGGGGAGGTGGGCAGTACTTC	.	TRBV5-5	TRBJ2-7	TRBD2
CASSSLAENTGELFF	TGTGCCAGCAGCTCTTTAGCGGAAAACACCGGGGAGCTGTTTTTT	once	TRBV7-2	TRBJ2-2	.
CASGQGISHTEAFF	TGTGCCAGCGGACAGGGAATTTCCCACACTGAAGCTTTCTTT	.	TRBV2	TRBJ1-1	TRBD1
CASSLAPTGANYGYTF	TGTGCCAGCAGCTTGGCCCCGACAGGGGCTAACTATGGCTACACCTTC	.	TRBV5-6	TRBJ1-2	TRBD1
CASSTGGSRETQYF	TGTGCCAGCAGCACGGGAGGGAGTAGGGAGACCCAGTACTTC	.	TRBV7-3	TRBJ2-5	TRBD2
CASSEEYSPLHF	TGCGCCAGCAGCGAGGAGTATTCACCCCTCCACTTT	.	TRBV5-1	TRBJ1-6	.
CASSEAGTGGGGEKLFF	TGTGCCAGCAGCGAGGCCGGGACAGGGGGCGGGGGTGAAAAACTGTTTTTT	once	TRBV27	TRBJ1-4	TRBD1
CASSQADRSYEQYF	TGTGCCAGCAGCCAAGCGGACAGGTCCTACGAGCAGTACTTC	.	TRBV4-2	TRBJ2-7	TRBD1
CAWGRESGNSNYGYTF	TGTGCCTGGGGAAGGGAGTCAGGGAATTCTAACTATGGCTACACCTTC	.	TRBV30	TRBJ1-2	.
CASSVGAGEYNSPLHF	TGTGCCAGCAGCGTAGGCGCAGGGGAATATAATTCACCCCTCCACTTT	few	TRBV9	TRBJ1-6	.
CASKPANTEAFF	TGTGCCAGCAAACCGGCGAACACTGAAGCTTTCTTT	.	TRBV28	TRBJ1-1	.
CASSGMGGWEQPQHF	TGTGCCAGTAGTGGCATGGGGGGGTGGGAGCAGCCCCAGCATTTT	.	TRBV19	TRBJ1-5	.
CASSPSGNTIYF	TGTGCCAGCAGCCCCAGCGGAAACACCATATATTTT	.	TRBV7-2	TRBJ1-3	.
CASSLATGTDAYNEQFF	TGTGCCAGCAGTTTAGCCACCGGGACAGATGCCTACAATGAGCAGTTCTTC	.	TRBV27	TRBJ2-1	TRBD1
CASSWGLAGPYEQYF	TGTGCCAGTAGCTGGGGTCTAGCGGGTCCCTACGAGCAGTACTTC	once	TRBV19	TRBJ2-7	TRBD2